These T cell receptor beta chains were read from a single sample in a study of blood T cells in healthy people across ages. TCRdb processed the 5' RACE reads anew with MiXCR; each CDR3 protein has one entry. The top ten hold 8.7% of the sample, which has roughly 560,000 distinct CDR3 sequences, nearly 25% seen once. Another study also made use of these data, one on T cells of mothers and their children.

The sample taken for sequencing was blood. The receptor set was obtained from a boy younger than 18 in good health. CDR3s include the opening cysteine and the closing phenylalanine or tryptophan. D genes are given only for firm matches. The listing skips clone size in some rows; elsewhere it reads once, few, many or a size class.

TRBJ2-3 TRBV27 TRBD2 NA CASSLYLKPSGGTDTQYF
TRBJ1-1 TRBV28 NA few CASSLEVPVGTEAFF
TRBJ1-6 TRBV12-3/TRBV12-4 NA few CASSFGDGNSPLHF
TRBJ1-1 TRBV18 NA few CATRRGVENTEAFF
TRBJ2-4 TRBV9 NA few CASSVVGGQGNIQYF
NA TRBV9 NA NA CASSEGPLNEQFF
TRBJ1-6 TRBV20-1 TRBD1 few CSAVRDRGLGNSPLHF
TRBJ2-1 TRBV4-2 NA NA CASSQDGTDNEQFF
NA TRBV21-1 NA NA CASSPRRQGQETQYF
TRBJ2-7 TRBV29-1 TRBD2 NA CSVEVLAVKESYEQYF
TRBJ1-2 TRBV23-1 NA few CATRRGVF
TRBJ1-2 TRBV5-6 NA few CASSPYPTGYGYTF
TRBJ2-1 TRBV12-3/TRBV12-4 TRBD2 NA CASKSGGASEQFF
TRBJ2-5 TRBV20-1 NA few CSAGTGSQETQYF
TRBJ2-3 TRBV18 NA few CASSLSSGDTDTQYF
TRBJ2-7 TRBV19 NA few CASSMSGGAYEQYF
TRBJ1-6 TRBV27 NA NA CASSGLSGRTIDSPLHF
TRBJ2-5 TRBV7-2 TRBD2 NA CASSLERTSGGSRETQYF
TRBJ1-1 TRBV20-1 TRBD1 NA CSALGQESNTEAFF
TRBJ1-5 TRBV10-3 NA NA CAISVGGDQPQHF
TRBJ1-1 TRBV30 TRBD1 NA CAWSPGGKTEAFF
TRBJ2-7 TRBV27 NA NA CASPPHQGSYEQYF
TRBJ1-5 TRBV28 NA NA CASKFQGWFSNQPQHF
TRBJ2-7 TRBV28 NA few CASIQGGDSSYEQYF
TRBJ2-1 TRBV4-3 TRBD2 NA CASSPGWASGAQDEQFF
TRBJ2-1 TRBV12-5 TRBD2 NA CASGLVRRGLAGGSSYNEQFF
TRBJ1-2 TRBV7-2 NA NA CASSLEGRGPADYGYTF
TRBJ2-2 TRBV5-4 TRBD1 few CASSPRTGGAFGELFF
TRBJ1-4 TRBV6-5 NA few CASSYSTGRSEKLFF
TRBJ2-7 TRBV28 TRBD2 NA CASGPGLAGEQYF
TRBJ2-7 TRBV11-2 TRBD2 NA CASSLQLAGAEPQYF
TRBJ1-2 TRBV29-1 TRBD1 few CSVSPGQGGGYTF
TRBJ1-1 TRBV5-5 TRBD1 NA CASIQGVGTEAFF
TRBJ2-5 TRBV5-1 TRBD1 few CASSGFQGVKETQYF
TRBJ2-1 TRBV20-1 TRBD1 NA CSASRGTGVNEQFF
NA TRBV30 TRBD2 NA CAWNPGTSGVGQQFF
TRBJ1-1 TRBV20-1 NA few CSARSWTSGTEAFF
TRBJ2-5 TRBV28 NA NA CASSWWGTAEETQYF
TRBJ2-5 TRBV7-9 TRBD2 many CASSLATSGRETQYF
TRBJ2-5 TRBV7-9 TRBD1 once CASPRTGTMETQYF
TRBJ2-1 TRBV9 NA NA CASSVDPTSLNEQFF
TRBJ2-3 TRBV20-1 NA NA CSAPRLDRDTQYF
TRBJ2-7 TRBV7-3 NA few CASSNQDPQAEQYF
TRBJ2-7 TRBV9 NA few CASSSPPGTSSYEQYF
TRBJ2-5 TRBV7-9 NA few CASSPTGGAETQYF
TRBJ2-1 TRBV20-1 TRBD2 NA CSARDSGGSTYNEQFF
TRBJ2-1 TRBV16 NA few CASSLTRYNEQFF
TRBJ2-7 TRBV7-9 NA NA CASSAWGLEQYF
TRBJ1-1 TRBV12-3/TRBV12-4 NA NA CASSPDRTTRAFF
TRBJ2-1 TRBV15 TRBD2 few CATSFRLADPYNEQFF
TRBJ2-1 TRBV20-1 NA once CSARGNLLDNLSYNEQFF
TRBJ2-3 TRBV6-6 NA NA CASSSHRSDTQYF
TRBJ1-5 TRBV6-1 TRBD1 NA CASKGQGAVNQPQHF
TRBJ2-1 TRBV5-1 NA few CASSPGARGDNEQFF
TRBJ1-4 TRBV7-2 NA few CASGQIYEKLFF
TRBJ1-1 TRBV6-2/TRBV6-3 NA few CASSSTPGQYRSEAFF
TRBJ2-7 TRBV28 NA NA CASQPPPIELGEQYF
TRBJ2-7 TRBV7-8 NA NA CASSLDVNRGGEQYF